In its sample, the clone carrying this T cell receptor (beta chain) was seen a few times. Antigen: not known. The sample comes from a study of T cells in localized non-small cell lung cancer. Study results and limitations: Since sequencing was restricted to only one region of the tumor, intratumor heterogeneity remains a possibility. Longer overall survival associated with higher blood T cell density; shorter survival with higher adjacent-lung clonality.

Generated by immunoSEQ multiplex PCR, the TCRdb table keeps only in-frame clones and is missing some. The sample carries about 1,800 clones, about 24% recorded once. The germline gives CDR1 MNHGY, CDR2 SAAAGT. The V end was cut by 7 bases, the J end by 1 base, with 11 bases between. CDR3 size: 14 residues. The chain recombines TRBV6-8 with TRBJ1-5; no clear D gene. The receptor comes from a woman aged 40-69 years with stage II squamous cell lung carcinoma. The starting material was normal lung tissue next to the tumor, obtained before any cancer treatment. The chain's CDR3 is CASTWGRSNQPQHF. CDR3 bases: TGTGCCAGCACCTGGGGAAGGAGCAATCAGCCCCAGCATTTT.